This T cell receptor beta chain was captured by sequencing in a study of blood T cell repertoires in COVID-19. About the research overall: Samples of COVID-19 (acute and convalescent) were obtained from the United States, Italy and Spain.

The germline gives CDR1 MNHEY, CDR2 SVGEGT. This CDR3 spans 15 amino acids. The ends were cut back, 3 bases at V and 5 bases at J, with 16 bases in the middle. Original processing notes: Estimation of nucleated cell counts was performed using reference gene primer amplification. The data were produced by immunoSEQ multiplex PCR, yet TCRdb's version contains in-frame clones alone and is incomplete. That table is the source of V, J and clone size, and D and trimming were worked out from the DNA. The data show roughly 250,000 clones, 86% seen once. Living in 25 or so US areas, the participants were between about 18 and 90 years of age. Donors in Cohort 3 who had recovered were those with two negative PCRs, healthcare professional clearance, or resolution of their symptoms.

This TCR was recovered from a woman in her forties or fifties who had recovered from COVID-19. The genes are TRBV6-2 or TRBV6-3 and TRBJ1-2; possible D gene TRBD1, 6 bases. Sequencing was carried out using PBMCs or T cells enriched from blood (not recorded which). The CDR3: CASSYGIQGTYGYTF. As DNA, the CDR3 is TGTGCCAGCAGTTATGGGATACAGGGTACTTATGGCTACACCTTC.